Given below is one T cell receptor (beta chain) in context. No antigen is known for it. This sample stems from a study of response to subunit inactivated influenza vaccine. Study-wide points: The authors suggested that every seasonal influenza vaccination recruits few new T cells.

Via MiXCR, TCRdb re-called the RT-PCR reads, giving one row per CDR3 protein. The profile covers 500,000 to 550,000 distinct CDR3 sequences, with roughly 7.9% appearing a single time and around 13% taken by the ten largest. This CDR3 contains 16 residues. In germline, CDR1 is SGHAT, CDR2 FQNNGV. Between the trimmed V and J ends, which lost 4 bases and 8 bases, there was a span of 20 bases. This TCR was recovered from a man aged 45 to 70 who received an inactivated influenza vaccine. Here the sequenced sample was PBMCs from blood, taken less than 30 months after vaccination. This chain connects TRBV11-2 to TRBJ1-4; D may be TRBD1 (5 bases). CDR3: CASSSLDLSRGEKLFF. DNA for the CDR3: TGTGCCAGCAGCTCCCTAGACCTCTCCCGGGGGGAAAAACTGTTTTTT.